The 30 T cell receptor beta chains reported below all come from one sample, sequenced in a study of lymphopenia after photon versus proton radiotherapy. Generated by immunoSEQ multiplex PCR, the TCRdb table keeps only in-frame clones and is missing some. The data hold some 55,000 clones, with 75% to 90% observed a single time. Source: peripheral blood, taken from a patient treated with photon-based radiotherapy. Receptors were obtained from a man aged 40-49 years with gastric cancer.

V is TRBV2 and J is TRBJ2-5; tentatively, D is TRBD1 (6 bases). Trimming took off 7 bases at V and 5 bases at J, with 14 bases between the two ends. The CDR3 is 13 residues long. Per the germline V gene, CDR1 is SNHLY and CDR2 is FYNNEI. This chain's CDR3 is CASNDRNRETQYF. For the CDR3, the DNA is TGTGCCAGCAACGACAGGAACCGGGAGACCCAGTACTTC.

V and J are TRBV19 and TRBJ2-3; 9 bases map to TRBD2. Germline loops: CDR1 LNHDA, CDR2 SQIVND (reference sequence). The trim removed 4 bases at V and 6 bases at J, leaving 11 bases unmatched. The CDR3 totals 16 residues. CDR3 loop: CASSRDAAGGRDTQYF. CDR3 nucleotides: TGTGCCAGTAGTAGGGATGCAGCGGGGGGCCGGGATACGCAGTATTTT.

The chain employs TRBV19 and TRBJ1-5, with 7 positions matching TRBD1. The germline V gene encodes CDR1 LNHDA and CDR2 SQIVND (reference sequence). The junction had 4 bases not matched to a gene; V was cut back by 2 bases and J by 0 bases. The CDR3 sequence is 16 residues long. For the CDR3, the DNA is TGTGCCAGTAGTATAAGGACAGGCGGTAGCAATCAGCCCCAGCATTTT. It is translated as CASSIRTGGSNQPQHF.

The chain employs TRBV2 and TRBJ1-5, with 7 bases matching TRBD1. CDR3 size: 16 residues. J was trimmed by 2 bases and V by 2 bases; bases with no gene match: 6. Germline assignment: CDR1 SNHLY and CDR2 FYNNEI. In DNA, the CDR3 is TGTGCCAGCAGTGAAAGACCAGGGGGACGCAATCAGCCCCAGCATTTT. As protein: CASSERPGGRNQPQHF.

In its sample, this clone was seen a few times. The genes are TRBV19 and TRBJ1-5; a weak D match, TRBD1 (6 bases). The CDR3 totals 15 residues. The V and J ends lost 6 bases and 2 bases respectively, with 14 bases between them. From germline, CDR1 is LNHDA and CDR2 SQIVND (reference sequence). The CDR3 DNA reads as TGTGCCAGTAGCCCCACAGGGATTGGCAATCAGCCCCAGCATTTT. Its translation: CASSPTGIGNQPQHF.

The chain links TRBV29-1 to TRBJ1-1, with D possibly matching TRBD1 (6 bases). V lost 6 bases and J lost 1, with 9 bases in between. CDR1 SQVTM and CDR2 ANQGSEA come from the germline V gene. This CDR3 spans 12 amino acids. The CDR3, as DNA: TGCAGCGTGACGACAGGGAACACTGAAGCTTTCTTT. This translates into CSVTTGNTEAFF.

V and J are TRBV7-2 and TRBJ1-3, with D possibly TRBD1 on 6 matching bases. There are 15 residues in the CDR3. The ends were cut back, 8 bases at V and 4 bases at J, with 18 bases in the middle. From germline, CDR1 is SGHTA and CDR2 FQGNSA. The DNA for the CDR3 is TGTGCCAGCTCCCTTGGGGGGGGGCTCGGAAACACCATATATTTT. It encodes CASSLGGGLGNTIYF. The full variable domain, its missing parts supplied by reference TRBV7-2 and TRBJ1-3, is GAGVSQSPSNKVTEKGKDVELRCDPISGHTALYWYRQSLGQGLEFLIYFQGNSAPDKSGLPSDRFSAERTGGSVSTLTIQRTQQEDSAVYLCASSLGGGLGNTIYFGEGSWLTVV.

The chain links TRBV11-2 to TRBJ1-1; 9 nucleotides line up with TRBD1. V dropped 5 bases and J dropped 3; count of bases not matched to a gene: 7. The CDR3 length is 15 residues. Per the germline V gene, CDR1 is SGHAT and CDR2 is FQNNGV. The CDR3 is CASSHWGQGDTEAFF. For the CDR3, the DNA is TGTGCCAGCAGCCATTGGGGACAGGGAGACACTGAAGCTTTCTTT.

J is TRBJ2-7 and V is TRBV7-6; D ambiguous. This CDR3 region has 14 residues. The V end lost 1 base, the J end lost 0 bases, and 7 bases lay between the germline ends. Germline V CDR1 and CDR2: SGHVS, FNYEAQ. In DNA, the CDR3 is TGTGCCAGCAGCTTAGGACTGCGCTCCTACGAGCAGTACTTC. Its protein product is CASSLGLRSYEQYF.

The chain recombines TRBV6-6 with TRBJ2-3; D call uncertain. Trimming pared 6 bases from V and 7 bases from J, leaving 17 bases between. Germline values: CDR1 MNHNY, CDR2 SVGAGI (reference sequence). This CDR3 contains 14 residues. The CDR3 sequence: CASSGLGIRNTQYF. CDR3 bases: TGTGCCAGCAGCGGCCTCGGAATTCGCAATACGCAGTATTTT.

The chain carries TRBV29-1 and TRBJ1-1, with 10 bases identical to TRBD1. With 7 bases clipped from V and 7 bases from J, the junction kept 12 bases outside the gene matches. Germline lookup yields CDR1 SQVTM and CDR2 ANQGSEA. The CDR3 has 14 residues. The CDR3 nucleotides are TGCAGCGCATTAGACAGGGGGCGAAACTTTGAAGCTTTCTTT. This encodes CSALDRGRNFEAFF. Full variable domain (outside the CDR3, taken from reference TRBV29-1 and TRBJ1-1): SAVISQKPSRDICQRGTSLTIQCQVDSQVTMMFWYRQQPGQSLTLIATANQGSEATYESGFVIDKFPISRPNLTFSTLTVSNMSPEDSSIYLCSALDRGRNFEAFFGQGTRLTVV.

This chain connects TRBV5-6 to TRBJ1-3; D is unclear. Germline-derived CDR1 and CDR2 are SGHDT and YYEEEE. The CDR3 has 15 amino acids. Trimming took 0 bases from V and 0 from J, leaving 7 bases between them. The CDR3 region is CASSLGPFSGNTIYF. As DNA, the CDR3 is TGTGCCAGCAGCTTGGGGCCCTTCTCTGGAAACACCATATATTTT.

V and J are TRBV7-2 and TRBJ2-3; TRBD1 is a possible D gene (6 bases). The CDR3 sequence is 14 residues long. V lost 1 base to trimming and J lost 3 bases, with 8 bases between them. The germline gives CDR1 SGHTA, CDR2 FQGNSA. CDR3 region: CASSLGGQTDTQYF. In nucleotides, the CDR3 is TGTGCCAGCAGCTTAGGGGGGCAGACAGATACGCAGTATTTT.

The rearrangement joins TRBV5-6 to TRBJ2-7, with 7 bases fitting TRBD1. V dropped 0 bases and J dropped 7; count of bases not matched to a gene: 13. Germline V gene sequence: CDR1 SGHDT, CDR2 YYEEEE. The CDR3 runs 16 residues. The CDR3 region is CASSLGGTEHTWEQYF. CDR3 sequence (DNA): TGTGCCAGCAGCTTGGGAGGGACAGAGCATACTTGGGAGCAGTACTTC.

CDR3 sequence: CASALGGSNQPQHF. The CDR3 nucleotides are TGTGCCAGCGCCCTGGGGGGGTCCAATCAGCCCCAGCATTTT. The rearrangement links TRBV7-9 to TRBJ1-5; D might be TRBD1 (5 bases). V was pared by 8 bases and J by 3 bases, with 14 bases between. CDR1 and CDR2 from the germline V gene are SEHNR and FQNEAQ (reference sequence). There are 14 residues in the CDR3.

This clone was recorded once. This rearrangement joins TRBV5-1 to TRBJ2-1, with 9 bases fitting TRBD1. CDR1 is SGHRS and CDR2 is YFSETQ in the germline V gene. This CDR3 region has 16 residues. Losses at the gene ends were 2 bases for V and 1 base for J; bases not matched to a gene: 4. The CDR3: CASSFGQGNSYNEQFF. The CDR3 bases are TGCGCCAGCAGCTTCGGACAGGGGAATTCCTACAATGAGCAGTTCTTC.

CDR3 region: CASRETGDNQPQHF. In nucleotides, the CDR3 is TGTGCCAGCAGGGAGACAGGAGACAATCAGCCCCAGCATTTT. The chain has TRBV6-6 and TRBJ1-5; TRBD1 is a possible D gene (6 bases). Between the trimmed V and J ends, which lost 6 bases and 3 bases, there was a span of 12 bases. Germline V CDR1 and CDR2: MNHNY, SVGAGI (reference sequence). The CDR3 has 14 amino acids.

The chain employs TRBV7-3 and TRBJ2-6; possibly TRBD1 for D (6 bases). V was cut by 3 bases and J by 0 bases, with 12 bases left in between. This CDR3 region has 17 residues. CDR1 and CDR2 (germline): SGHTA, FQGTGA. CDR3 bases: TGTGCCAGCAGCTTGAACAGGGTCGACTCTGGGGCCAACGTCCTGACTTTC. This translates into CASSLNRVDSGANVLTF.

CDR3 in DNA: TGCGCCAGCAGCGTGGTGGGGGCACAAGAGACCCAGTACTTC. The encoded protein is CASSVVGAQETQYF. The V gene is TRBV5-1, the J gene TRBJ2-5, with D perhaps TRBD1 (6 bases). V gave up 4 bases and J gave up 2 bases, with 12 bases separating them. The CDR3 sequence is 14 residues long. Germline V gene lookup returns CDR1 SGHRS and CDR2 YFSETQ.

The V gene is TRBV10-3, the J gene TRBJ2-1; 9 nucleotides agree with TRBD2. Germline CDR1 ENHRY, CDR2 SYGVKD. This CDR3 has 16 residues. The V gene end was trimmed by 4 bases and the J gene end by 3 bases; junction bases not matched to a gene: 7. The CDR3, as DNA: TGTGCCATCAGTGGGAGTAGCGGGGGCCTCTACAATGAGCAGTTCTTC. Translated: CAISGSSGGLYNEQFF.

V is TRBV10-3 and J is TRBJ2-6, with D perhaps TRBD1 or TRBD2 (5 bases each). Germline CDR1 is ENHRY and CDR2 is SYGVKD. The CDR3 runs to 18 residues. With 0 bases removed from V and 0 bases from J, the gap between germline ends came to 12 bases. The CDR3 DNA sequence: TGTGCCATCAGTGAGTCTGGGACCGGCGGCTCTGGGGCCAACGTCCTGACTTTC. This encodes CAISESGTGGSGANVLTF.

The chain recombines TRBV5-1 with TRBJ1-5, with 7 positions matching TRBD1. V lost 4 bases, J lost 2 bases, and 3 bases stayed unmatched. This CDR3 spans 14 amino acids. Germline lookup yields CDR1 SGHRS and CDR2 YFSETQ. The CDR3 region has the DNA TGCGCCAGCAGCCCAGGGACAGGCAATCAGCCCCAGCATTTT. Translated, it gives CASSPGTGNQPQHF.

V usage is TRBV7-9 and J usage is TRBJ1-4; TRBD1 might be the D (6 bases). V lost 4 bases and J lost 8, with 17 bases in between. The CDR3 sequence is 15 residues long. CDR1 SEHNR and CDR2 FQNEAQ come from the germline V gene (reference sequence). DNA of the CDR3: TGTGCCAGCAGCTCTGCAAGGACAGAGAACGAAAAACTGTTTTTT. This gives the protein CASSSARTENEKLFF.

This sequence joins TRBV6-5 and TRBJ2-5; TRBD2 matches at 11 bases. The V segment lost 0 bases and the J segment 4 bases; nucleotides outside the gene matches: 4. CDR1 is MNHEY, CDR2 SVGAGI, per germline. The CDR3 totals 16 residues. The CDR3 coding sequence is TGTGCCAGCAGTTACTCGTCTAGCGGGGGGAGAGAGACCCAGTACTTC. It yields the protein CASSYSSSGGRETQYF.

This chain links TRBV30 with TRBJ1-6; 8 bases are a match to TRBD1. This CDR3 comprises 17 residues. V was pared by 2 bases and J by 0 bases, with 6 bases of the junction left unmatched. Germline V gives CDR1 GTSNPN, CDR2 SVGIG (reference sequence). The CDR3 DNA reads TGTGCCTGGAGTAAAGGACAGGGAAGCTCCTATAATTCACCCCTCCACTTT. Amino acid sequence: CAWSKGQGSSYNSPLHF.

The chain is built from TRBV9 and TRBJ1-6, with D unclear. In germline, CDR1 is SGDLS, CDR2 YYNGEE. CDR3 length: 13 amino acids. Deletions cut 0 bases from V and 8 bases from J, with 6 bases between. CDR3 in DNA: TGTGCCAGCAGCGTAGAAAGTCATTCACCCCTCCACTTT. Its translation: CASSVESHSPLHF.

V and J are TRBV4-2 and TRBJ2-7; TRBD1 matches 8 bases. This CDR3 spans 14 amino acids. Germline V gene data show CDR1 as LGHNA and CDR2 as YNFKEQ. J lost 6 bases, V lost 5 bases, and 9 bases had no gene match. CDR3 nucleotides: TGTGCCAGCAGCTTTGGGACAGGACTACTCGAGCAGTACTTC. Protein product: CASSFGTGLLEQYF.

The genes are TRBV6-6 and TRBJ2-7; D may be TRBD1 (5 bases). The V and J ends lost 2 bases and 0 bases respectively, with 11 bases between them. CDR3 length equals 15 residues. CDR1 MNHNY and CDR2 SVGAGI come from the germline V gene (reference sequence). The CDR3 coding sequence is TGTGCCAGCAGTTACGGGGCGACAGCCTCCTACGAGCAGTACTTC. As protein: CASSYGATASYEQYF.

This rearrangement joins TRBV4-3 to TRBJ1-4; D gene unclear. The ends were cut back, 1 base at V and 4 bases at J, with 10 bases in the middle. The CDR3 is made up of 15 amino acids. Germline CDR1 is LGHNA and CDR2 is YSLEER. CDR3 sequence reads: CASSQATVRNEKLFF. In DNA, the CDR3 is TGCGCCAGCAGCCAAGCTACGGTTCGTAATGAAAAACTGTTTTTT.

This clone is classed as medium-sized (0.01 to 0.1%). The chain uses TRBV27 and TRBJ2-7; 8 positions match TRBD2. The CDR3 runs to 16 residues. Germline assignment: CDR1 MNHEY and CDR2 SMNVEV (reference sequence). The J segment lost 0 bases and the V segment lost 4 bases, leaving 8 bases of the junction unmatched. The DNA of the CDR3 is TGTGCCAGCAGTTCTGGACTAGCAGACAGCTCCTACGAGCAGTACTTC. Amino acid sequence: CASSSGLADSSYEQYF.